This T cell receptor beta chain originates from a study of T-cell memory formation after mild COVID-19. General study points: Confirmation was lacking for SARS-CoV-2 specificity of second-wave clones that peaked on day 37. Several responding clones turned up in pre-infection memory, indicating that cross-reactive memory may have taken part. Clones that shrank (day 15 to 85) were balanced CD4/CD8, whereas later expanders leaned CD4+.

This clonotype was detected only a few times. Its antigen is undetermined. Trimming at V came to 1 base and at J to 3 bases, leaving 7 bases not matched to a gene. CDR1 is DFQATT, CDR2 SNEGSKA, per germline (reference sequence). This CDR3 spans 16 amino acids. Employing constant-segment primers, 5'RACE generated TCR alpha and TCR beta cDNA libraries bearing sample barcodes and UMIs. TCRdb processed the 5' RACE reads anew with MiXCR; each CDR3 protein has one entry. The table includes 500,000 to 650,000 distinct CDR3 sequences, less than 25% detected once. Sequencing was done on a sample of PBMCs or a T cell subset sorted from them (not recorded which). The source of this sequence is an adult woman who had mild COVID-19 (a few samples of this study predate the infection). Cell type and time point are not known. The chain combines TRBV20-1 with TRBJ2-1, with 9 bases aligning to TRBD2. The DNA for the CDR3 is TGCAGTGCTAGAGCCTTAAGCGGGAGGAACTACAATGAGCAGTTCTTC. Amino acids: CSARALSGRNYNEQFF.